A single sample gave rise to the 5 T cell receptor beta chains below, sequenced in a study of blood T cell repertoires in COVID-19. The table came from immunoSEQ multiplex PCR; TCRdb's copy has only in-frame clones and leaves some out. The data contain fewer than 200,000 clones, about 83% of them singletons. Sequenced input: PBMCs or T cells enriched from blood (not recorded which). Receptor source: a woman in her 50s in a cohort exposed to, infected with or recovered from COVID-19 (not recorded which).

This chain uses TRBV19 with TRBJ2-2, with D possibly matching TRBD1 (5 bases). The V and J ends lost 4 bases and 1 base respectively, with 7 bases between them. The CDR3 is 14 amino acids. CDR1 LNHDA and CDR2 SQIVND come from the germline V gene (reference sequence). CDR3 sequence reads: CASSSTGNTGELFF. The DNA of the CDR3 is TGTGCCAGTAGTAGCACAGGGAACACCGGGGAGCTGTTTTTT.

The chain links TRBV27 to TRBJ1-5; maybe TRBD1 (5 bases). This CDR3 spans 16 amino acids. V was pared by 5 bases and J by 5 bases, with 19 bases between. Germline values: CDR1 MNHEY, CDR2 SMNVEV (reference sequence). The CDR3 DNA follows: TGTGCCAGCAGTCCCGGACACACTGCGTCTGATCAGCCCCAGCATTTT. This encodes CASSPGHTASDQPQHF.

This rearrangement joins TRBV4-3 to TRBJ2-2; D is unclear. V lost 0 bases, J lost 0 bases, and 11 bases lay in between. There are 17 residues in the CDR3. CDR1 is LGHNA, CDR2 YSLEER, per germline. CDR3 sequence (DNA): TGCGCCAGCAGCCAAGACCCCCTTTTGTCGAACACCGGGGAGCTGTTTTTT. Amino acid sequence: CASSQDPLLSNTGELFF.

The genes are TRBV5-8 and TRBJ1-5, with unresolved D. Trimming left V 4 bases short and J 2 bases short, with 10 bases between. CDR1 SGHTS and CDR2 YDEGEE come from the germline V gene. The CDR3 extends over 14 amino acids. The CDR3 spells CASSLTQGNQPQHF. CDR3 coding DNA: TGTGCCAGCAGCCTAACCCAGGGCAATCAGCCCCAGCATTTT.

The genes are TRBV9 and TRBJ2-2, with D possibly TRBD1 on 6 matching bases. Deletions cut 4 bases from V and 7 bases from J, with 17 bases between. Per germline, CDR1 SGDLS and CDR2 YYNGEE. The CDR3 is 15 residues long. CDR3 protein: CASSPGGDDYGELFF. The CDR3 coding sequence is TGTGCCAGCAGCCCTGGGGGCGACGACTACGGGGAGCTGTTTTTT.